This T cell receptor (beta chain) emerged from a study of cytomegalovirus exposure and HLA in healthy donors. In the PCR, 60 Vbeta and 13 Jbeta primers were used. Original handling: Later, tens of millions of unique TCR beta chains were counted in an analysis, and about 10 million of them were shared. Clones were sequenced by immunoSEQ multiplex PCR, and TCRdb holds only the in-frame ones, with some missing. V and J calls and clone size follow that table, whereas D and trimming were derived from the DNA. The sample has over 100,000 clones, approximately 10% seen once. This clone was detected only a few times. Its antigen is currently unknown. The CDR3 length is 13 residues. Trimming removed 5 bases at V and 5 bases at J, with 13 bases between. The germline V gene has CDR1 SEHNR and CDR2 FQNEAQ (reference sequence). The study's findings and limits: V- and J-gene trimming in TCR beta was tied to a missense DCLRE1C variant by an analysis performed later.

The receptor was derived from a woman aged 40-49 years in good health and CMV-seropositive. Material for sequencing was PBMCs. The chain carries TRBV7-9 and TRBJ2-7, with D possibly TRBD1 on 6 matching bases. The CDR3 spells CASSPRGRDEQYF. CDR3 sequence (DNA): TGTGCCAGCAGCCCTAGGGGGAGAGACGAGCAGTACTTC.